The rows below give T cell receptor beta chains drawn from one sample of a study of blood T cell repertoires in COVID-19. Sequencing was performed with immunoSEQ multiplex PCR; in TCRdb, only in-frame clones are kept and a portion is missing. The sample carries a few hundred thousand clones, under 90% recorded once. Material: peripheral blood. These TCRs come from a woman between 40 and 55 years old who had recovered from COVID-19. Each CDR3 is given with its conserved first and last residue.

TRBV5-4,TRBJ1-4,CASSLERSNEKLFF
TRBV19,TRBJ2-1,CASREAGGIYNEQFF
TRBV6-5,TRBJ2-5,CASSYSEIGTQYF
TRBV28,TRBJ1-1,CASGVGLVGTEAFF
TRBV12-5,TRBJ1-1,CASGLGAGANTEAFF
TRBV7-9,TRBJ2-3,CASSLAASTDTQYF
TRBV5-6,TRBJ2-1,CASSPTSGMVNEQFF
TRBV18,TRBJ2-1,CASSPLLAGVGNEQFF
TRBV5-4,TRBJ2-2,CASSRNLAQGVGGELFF
TRBV3-1/TRBV3-2,TRBJ2-2,CASSQARFGELFF
TRBV7-2,TRBJ2-4,CASSLSGTSVNIQYF
TRBV4-1,TRBJ2-1,CASSQAAVGSYNEQFF
TRBV2,TRBJ1-4,CASSEGRLNEKLFF
TRBV29-1,TRBJ2-2,CSVRMGTATTGELFF
TRBV7-9,TRBJ1-2,CASSETGTYGYTF
TRBV9,TRBJ1-5,CASQGPFPGSNQPQHF
TRBV11-3,TRBJ2-1,CASSSQGAGNEQFF
TRBV13,TRBJ1-2,CASSLRGWGFLTPNYGYTF
TRBV27,TRBJ1-4,CASSSRTGGFGKLFF
TRBV18,TRBJ2-5,CASSPPLLAGEQTQYF
TRBV7-2,TRBJ1-1,CASSLVGTAAAGAFF
TRBV10-3,TRBJ2-1,CAISTGLAGSYNEQFF
TRBV19,TRBJ2-4,CASSMEAAGSIQYF
TRBV28,TRBJ1-4,CASSPALVLTNEKLFF
TRBV19,TRBJ2-1,CASSISSGIHNEQFF
TRBV5-1,TRBJ2-7,CASSRGLPAWYEQYF
TRBV11-2,TRBJ2-1,CASSLLIRSGYNEQFF
TRBV5-4,TRBJ2-5,CASSPEKGGWETQYF
TRBV6-5,TRBJ2-7,CASSYSGAGTYEQYF
TRBV11-3,TRBJ2-7,CASSLVWESSYEQYF
TRBV7-2,TRBJ2-7,CASSLDLGTSRYEQYF
TRBV10-3,TRBJ2-1,CAISGGSGRNNEQFF
TRBV18,TRBJ1-1,CASSPSVIRDTEAFF
TRBV5-1,TRBJ2-3,CASSLEGSGGTDTQYF
TRBV14,TRBJ1-1,CASSQDYRQLTEAFF
TRBV28,TRBJ1-4,CASSFRRGQGVEKLFF
TRBV9,TRBJ1-4,CASSVSGQGNEKLFF
TRBV9,TRBJ2-1,CASSTTTGGNEQFF
TRBV27,TRBJ2-5,CASSLRRDREETQYF
TRBV9,TRBJ1-1,CASSPTGDTEAFF
TRBV11-3,TRBJ1-2,CASSQTRTVVNYGYTF
TRBV24-1,TRBJ1-5,CATSDADSSNQPQHF
TRBV10-3,TRBJ1-5,CAISESWGDQPQHF
TRBV5-1,TRBJ2-5,CASRAGGAETQYF
TRBV28,TRBJ2-1,CASSSLAGVMNEQFF
TRBV30,TRBJ2-5,CAWSAASSGRASSTQYF
TRBV5-1,TRBJ2-7,CASSGQSYEQYF
TRBV10-3,TRBJ1-5,CAISDRGSNQPQHF
TRBV13,TRBJ2-2,CASSSRGPSGSTNTGELFF
TRBV7-9,TRBJ1-3,CASSPSQGVRGNTIYF
TRBV6-6,TRBJ1-5,CASSYTDRGVDQPQHF
TRBV5-8,TRBJ2-1,CASSRLTGTGVANEQFF
TRBV28,TRBJ2-3,CAIAGGWDTQYF
TRBV7-2,TRBJ2-7,CASSLGEWIEQYF
TRBV4-1,TRBJ2-1,CASSQDLSGAYNEQFF
TRBV23-1,TRBJ2-1,CASSQGGPNNEQFF
TRBV7-2,TRBJ2-7,CASSPPGSGRVYEQYF
TRBV5-1,TRBJ2-7,CASSLADRGREQYF
TRBV19,TRBJ2-1,CASKTGTIDNEQFF